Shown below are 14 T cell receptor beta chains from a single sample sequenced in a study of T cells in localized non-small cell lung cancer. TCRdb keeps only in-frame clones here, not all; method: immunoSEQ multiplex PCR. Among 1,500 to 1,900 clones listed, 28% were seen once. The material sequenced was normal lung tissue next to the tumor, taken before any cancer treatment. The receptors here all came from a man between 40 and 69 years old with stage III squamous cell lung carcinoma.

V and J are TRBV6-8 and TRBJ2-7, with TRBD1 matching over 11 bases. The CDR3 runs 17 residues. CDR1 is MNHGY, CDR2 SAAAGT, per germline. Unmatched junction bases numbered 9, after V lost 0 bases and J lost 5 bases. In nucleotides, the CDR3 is TGTGCCAGCAGTTACTCGTTTGTCGCGGACAGGGGGCACGAGCAGTACTTC. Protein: CASSYSFVADRGHEQYF.

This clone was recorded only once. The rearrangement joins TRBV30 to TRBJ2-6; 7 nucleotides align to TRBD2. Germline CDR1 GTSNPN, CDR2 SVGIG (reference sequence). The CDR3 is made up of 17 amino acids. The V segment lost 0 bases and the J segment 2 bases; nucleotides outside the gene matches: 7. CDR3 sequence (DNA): TGTGCCTGGAGTGTACTCCGCGCGGGGGCTGGGGCCAACGTCCTGACTTTC. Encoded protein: CAWSVLRAGAGANVLTF.

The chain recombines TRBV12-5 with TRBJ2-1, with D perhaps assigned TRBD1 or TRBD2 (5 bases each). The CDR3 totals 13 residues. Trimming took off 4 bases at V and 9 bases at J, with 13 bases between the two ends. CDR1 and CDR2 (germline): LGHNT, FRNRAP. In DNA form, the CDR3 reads TGTGCTAGTGGTTCCCTGGTGGGGGTTGAGCAGTTCTTC. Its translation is CASGSLVGVEQFF.

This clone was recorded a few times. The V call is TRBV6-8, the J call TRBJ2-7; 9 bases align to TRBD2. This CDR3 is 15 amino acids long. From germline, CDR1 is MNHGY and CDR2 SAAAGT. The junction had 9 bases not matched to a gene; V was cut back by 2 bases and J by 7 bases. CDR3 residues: CASSYEAGGLREQYF. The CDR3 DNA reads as TGTGCCAGCAGTTACGAGGCGGGGGGGTTACGTGAGCAGTACTTC.

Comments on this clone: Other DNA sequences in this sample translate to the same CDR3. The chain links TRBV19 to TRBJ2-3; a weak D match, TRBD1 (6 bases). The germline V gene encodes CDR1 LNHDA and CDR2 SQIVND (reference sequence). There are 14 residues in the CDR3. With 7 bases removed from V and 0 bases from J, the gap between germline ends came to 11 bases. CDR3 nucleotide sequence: TGTGCCAGTAACCAGGGGCGTAGCACAGATACGCAGTATTTT. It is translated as CASNQGRSTDTQYF.

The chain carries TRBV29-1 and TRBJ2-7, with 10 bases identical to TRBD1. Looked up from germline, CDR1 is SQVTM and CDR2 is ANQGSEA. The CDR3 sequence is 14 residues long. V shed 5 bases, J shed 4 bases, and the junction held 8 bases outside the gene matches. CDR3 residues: CSVNGQGVTYEQYF. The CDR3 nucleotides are TGCAGCGTTAATGGACAGGGGGTTACTTACGAGCAGTACTTC.

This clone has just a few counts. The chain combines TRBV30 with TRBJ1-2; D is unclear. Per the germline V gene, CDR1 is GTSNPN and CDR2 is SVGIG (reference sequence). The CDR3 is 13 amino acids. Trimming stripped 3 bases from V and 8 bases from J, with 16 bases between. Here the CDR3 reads CAWSLNTGLGYTF. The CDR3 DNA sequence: TGTGCCTGGAGCCTTAATACGGGGTTGGGCTACACCTTC. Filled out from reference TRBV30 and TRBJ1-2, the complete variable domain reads SQTIHQWPATLVQPVGSPLSLECTVEGTSNPNLYWYRQAAGRGLQLLFYSVGIGQISSEVPQNLSASRPQDRQFILSSKKLLLSDSGFYLCAWSLNTGLGYTFGSGTRLTVV.

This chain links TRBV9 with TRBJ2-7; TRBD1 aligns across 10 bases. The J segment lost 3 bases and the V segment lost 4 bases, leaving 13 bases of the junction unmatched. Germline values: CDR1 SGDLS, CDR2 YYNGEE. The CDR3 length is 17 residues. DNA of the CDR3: TGTGCCAGCAGCCGTACAGCCGGGACAGGGGTGAGCTACGAGCAGTACTTC. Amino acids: CASSRTAGTGVSYEQYF. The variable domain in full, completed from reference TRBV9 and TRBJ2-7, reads DSGVTQTPKHLITATGQRVTLRCSPRSGDLSVYWYQQSLDQGLQFLIQYYNGEERAKGNILERFSAQQFPDLHSELNLSSLELGDSALYFCASSRTAGTGVSYEQYFGPGTRLTVT.

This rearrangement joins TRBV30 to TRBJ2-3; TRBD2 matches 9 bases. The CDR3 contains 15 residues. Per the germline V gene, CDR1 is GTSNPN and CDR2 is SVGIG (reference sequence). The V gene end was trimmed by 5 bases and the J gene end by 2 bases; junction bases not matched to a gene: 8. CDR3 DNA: TGTGCCTGGGGGGTCGGGACTAGCACCACAGATACGCAGTATTTT. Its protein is CAWGVGTSTTDTQYF.

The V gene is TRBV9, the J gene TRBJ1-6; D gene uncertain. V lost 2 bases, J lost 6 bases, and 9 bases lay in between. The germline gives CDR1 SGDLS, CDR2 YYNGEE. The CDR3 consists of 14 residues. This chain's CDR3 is CASSVGEVNSPLHF. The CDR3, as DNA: TGTGCCAGCAGCGTCGGCGAAGTTAATTCACCCCTCCACTTT.

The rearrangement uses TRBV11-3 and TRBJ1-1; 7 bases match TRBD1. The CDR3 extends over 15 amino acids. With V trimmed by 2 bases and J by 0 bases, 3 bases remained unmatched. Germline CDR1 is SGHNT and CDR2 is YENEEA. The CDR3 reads CASSLWTGMNTEAFF. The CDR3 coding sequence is TGTGCCAGCAGCTTATGGACAGGCATGAACACTGAAGCTTTCTTT.

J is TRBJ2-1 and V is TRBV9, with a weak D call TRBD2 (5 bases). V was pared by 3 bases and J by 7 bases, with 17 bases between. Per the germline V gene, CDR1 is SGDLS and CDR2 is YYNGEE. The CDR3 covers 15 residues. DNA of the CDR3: TGTGCCAGCAGCGCCGCCGGACTTACTCTAAATGAGCAGTTCTTC. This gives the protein CASSAAGLTLNEQFF.

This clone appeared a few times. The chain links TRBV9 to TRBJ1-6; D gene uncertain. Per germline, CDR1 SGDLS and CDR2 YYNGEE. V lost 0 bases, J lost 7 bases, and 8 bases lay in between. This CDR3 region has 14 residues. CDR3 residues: CASSVEAANSPLHF. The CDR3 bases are TGTGCCAGCAGCGTAGAGGCGGCAAATTCACCCCTCCACTTT.

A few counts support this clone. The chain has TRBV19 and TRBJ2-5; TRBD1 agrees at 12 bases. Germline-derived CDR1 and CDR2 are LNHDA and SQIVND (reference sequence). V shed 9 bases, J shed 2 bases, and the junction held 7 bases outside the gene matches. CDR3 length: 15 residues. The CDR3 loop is CASRDRGRSQETQYF. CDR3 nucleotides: TGTGCCAGCCGGGACAGGGGGCGCAGTCAAGAGACCCAGTACTTC.